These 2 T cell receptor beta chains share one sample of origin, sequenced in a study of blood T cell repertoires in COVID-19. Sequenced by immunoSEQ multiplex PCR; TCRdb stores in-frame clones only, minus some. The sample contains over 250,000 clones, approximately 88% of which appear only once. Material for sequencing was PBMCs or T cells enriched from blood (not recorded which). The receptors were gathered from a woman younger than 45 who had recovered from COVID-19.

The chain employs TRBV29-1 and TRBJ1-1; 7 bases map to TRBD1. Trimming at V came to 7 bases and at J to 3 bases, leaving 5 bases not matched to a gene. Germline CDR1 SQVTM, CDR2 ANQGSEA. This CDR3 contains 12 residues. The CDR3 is CSEEGQHTEAFF. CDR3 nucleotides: TGCAGCGAAGAGGGACAGCACACTGAAGCTTTCTTT. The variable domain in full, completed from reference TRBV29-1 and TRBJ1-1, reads SAVISQKPSRDICQRGTSLTIQCQVDSQVTMMFWYRQQPGQSLTLIATANQGSEATYESGFVIDKFPISRPNLTFSTLTVSNMSPEDSSIYLCSEEGQHTEAFFGQGTRLTVV.

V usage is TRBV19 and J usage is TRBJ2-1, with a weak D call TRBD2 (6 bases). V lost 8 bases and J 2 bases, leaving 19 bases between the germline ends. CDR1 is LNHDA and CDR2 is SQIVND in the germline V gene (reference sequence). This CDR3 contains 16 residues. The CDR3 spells CASQKGSGRPYNEQFF. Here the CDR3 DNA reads TGTGCCAGTCAGAAGGGAAGCGGGCGGCCCTACAATGAGCAGTTCTTC.